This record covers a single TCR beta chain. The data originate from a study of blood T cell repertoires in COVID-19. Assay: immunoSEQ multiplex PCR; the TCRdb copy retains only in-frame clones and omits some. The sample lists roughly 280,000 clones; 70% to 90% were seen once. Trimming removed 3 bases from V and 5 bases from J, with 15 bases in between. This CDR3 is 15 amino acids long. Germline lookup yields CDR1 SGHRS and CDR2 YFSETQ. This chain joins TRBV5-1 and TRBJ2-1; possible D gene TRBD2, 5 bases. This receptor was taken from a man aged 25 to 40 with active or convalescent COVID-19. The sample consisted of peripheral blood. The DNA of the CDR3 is TGCGCCAGCAGCTCTTACGGGGATAGGAACAATGAGCAGTTCTTC. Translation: CASSSYGDRNNEQFF.